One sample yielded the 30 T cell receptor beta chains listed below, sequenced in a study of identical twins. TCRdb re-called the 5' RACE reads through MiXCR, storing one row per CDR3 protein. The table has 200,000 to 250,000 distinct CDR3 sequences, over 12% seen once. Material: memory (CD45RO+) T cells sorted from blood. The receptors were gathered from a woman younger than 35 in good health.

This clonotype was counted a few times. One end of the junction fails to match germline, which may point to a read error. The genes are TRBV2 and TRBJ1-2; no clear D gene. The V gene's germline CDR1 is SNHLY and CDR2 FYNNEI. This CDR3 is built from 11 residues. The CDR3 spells CASFRAASEAF. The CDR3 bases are TGTGCCAGCTTTAGGGCGGCCTCCGAGGCGTTC.

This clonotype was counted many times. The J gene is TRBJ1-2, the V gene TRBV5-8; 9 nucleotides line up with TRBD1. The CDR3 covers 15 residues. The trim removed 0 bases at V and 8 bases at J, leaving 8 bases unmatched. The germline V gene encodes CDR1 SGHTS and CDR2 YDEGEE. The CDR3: CASSLAGQGPWGYTF. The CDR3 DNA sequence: TGTGCCAGCAGCTTGGCCGGACAGGGGCCTTGGGGCTACACCTTC.

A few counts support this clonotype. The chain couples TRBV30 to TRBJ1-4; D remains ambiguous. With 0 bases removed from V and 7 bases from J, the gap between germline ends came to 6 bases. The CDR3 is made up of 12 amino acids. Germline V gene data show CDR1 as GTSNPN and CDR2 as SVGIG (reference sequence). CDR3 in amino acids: CAWSVTSEKLFF. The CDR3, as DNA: TGTGCCTGGAGTGTTACCAGTGAAAAACTGTTTTTT. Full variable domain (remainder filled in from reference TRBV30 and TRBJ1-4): SQTIHQWPATLVQPVGSPLSLECTVEGTSNPNLYWYRQAAGRGLQLLFYSVGIGQISSEVPQNLSASRPQDRQFILSSKKLLLSDSGFYLCAWSVTSEKLFFGSGTQLSVL.

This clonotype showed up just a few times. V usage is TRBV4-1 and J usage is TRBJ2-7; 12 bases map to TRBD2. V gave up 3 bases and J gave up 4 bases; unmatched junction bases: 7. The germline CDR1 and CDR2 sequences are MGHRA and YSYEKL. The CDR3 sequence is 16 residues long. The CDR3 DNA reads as TGCGCCAGCAGCCAGTCCCGGACTAGCGGGGTTTACGAGCAGTACTTC. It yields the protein CASSQSRTSGVYEQYF.

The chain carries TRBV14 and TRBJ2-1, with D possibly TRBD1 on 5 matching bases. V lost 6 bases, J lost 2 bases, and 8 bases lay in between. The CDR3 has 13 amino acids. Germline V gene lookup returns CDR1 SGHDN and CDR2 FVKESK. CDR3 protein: CASSQGPYNEQFF. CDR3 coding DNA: TGTGCCAGCAGTCAGGGCCCCTACAATGAGCAGTTCTTC. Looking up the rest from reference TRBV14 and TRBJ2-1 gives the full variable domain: EAGVTQFPSHSVIEKGQTVTLRCDPISGHDNLYWYRRVMGKEIKFLLHFVKESKQDESGMPNNRFLAERTGGTYSTLKVQPAELEDSGVYFCASSQGPYNEQFFGPGTRLTVL.

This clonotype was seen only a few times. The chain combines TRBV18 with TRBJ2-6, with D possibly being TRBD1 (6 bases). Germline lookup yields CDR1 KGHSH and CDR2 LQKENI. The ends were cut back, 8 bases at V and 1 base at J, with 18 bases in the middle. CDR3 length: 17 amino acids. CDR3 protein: CASTGGRGQSGANVLTF. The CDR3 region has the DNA TGTGCCAGCACTGGAGGCAGGGGCCAGTCTGGGGCCAACGTCCTGACTTTC.

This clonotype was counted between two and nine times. The CDR3 DNA is TGTGCCAGCAGCTTAGTCGGGGGGGTGAATGAGCAGTTCTTC. Protein: CASSLVGGVNEQFF. The chain is built from TRBV7-9 and TRBJ2-1; 8 positions agree with TRBD2. J lost 7 bases, V lost 1 base, and 3 bases had no gene match. The CDR3 consists of 14 residues. Looked up from germline, CDR1 is SEHNR and CDR2 is FQNEAQ (reference sequence).

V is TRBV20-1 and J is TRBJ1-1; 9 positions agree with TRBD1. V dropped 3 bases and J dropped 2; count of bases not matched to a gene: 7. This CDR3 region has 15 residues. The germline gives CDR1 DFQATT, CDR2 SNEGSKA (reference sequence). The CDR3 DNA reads TGCAGTGCTAGTCCTGGGACAGGGAGAAACACTGAAGCTTTCTTT. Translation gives CSASPGTGRNTEAFF.

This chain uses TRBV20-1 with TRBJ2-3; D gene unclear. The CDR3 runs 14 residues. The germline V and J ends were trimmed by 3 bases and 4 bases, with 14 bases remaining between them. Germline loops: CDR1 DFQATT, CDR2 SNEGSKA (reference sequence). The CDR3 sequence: CSASKQSVADTQYF. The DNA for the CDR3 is TGCAGTGCTAGCAAGCAATCCGTTGCAGATACGCAGTATTTT.

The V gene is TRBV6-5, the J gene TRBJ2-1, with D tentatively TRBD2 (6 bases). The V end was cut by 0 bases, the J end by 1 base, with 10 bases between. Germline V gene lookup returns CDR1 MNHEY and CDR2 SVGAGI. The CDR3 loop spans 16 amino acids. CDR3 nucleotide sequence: TGTGCCAGCAGTTACTCGGGACTTGTGTCCTACAATGAGCAGTTCTTC. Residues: CASSYSGLVSYNEQFF.

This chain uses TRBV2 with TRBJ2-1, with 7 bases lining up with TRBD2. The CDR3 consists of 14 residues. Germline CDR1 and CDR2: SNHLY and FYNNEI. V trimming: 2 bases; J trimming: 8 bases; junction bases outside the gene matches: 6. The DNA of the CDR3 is TGTGCCAGCAGTGAAAACCTAGGGAGGGATGAGCAGTTCTTC. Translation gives CASSENLGRDEQFF. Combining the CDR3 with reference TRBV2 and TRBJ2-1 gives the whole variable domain EPEVTQTPSHQVTQMGQEVILRCVPISNHLYFYWYRQILGQKVEFLVSFYNNEISEKSEIFDDQFSVERPDGSNFTLKIRSTKLEDSAMYFCASSENLGRDEQFFGPGTRLTVL.

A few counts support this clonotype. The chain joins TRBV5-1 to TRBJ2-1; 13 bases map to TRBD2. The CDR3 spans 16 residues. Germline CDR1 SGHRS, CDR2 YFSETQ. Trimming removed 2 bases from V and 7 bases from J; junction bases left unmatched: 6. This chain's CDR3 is CASSFTGTSGVNEQFF. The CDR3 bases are TGCGCCAGCAGCTTCACCGGGACTAGCGGGGTAAATGAGCAGTTCTTC. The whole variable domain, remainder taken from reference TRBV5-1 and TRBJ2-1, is KAGVTQTPRYLIKTRGQQVTLSCSPISGHRSVSWYQQTPGQGLQFLFEYFSETQRNKGNFPGRFSGRQFSNSRSEMNVSTLELGDSALYLCASSFTGTSGVNEQFFGPGTRLTVL.

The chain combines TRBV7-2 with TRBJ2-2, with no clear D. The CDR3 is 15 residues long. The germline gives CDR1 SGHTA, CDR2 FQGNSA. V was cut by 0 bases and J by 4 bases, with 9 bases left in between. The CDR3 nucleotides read TGTGCCAGCAGCTTAGCGACCAAACTCACCGGGGAGCTGTTTTTT. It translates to CASSLATKLTGELFF. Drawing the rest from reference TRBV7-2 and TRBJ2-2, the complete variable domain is GAGVSQSPSNKVTEKGKDVELRCDPISGHTALYWYRQSLGQGLEFLIYFQGNSAPDKSGLPSDRFSAERTGGSVSTLTIQRTQQEDSAVYLCASSLATKLTGELFFGEGSRLTVL.

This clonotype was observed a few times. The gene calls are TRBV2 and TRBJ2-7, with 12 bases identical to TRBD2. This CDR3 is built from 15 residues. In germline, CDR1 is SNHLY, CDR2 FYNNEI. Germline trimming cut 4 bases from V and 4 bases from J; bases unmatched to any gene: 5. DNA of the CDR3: TGTGCCAGCAGTGCGACTAGCGGGAGACGGTACGAGCAGTACTTC. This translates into CASSATSGRRYEQYF. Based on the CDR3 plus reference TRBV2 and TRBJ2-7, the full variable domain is EPEVTQTPSHQVTQMGQEVILRCVPISNHLYFYWYRQILGQKVEFLVSFYNNEISEKSEIFDDQFSVERPDGSNFTLKIRSTKLEDSAMYFCASSATSGRRYEQYFGPGTRLTVT.

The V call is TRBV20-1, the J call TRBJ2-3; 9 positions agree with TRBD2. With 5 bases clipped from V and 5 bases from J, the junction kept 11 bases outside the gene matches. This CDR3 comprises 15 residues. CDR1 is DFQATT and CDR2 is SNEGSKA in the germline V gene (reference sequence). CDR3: CSADLAGGQGDTQYF. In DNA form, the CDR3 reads TGCAGTGCTGACCTGGCGGGGGGGCAGGGAGATACGCAGTATTTT.

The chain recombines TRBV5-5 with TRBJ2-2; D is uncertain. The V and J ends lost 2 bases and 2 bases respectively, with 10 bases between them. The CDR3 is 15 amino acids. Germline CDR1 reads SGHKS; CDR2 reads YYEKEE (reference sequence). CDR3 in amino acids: CASSLSYSNTGELFF. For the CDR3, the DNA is TGTGCCAGCAGCTTAAGTTATTCTAACACCGGGGAGCTGTTTTTT.

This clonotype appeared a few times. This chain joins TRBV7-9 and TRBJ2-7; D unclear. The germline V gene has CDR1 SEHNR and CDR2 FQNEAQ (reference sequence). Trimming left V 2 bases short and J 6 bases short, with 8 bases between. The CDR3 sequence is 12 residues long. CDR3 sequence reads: CASSLSASEQYF. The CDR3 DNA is TGTGCCAGCAGCTTAAGTGCTAGCGAGCAGTACTTC.

CDR3 nucleotide sequence: TGTGCCAGCAGCGTGAACCAGCAGGAGACCCAGTACTTC. Amino acid sequence: CASSVNQQETQYF. V usage is TRBV7-2 and J usage is TRBJ2-5; unclear D gene. The length of the CDR3 is 13 residues. Germline V gene data show CDR1 as SGHTA and CDR2 as FQGNSA. Trimming removed 5 bases at V and 5 bases at J, with 12 bases between.

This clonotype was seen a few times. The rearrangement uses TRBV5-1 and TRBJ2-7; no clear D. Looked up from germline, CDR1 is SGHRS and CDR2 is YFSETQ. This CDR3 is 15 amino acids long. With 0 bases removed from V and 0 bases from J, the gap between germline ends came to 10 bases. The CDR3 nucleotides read TGCGCCAGCAGCTTGGTAGGGTCCCTCTCCTACGAGCAGTACTTC. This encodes CASSLVGSLSYEQYF.

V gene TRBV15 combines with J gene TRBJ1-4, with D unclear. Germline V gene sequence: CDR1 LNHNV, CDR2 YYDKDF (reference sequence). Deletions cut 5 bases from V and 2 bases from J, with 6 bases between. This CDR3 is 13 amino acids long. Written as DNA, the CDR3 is TGTGCCACCAGCGGGCAGACTAATGAAAAACTGTTTTTT. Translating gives CATSGQTNEKLFF.

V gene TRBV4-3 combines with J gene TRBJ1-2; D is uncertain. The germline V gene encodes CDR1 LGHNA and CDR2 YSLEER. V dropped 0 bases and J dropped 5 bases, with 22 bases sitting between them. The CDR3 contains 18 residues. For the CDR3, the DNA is TGCGCCAGCAGCCAAGATAAGGGCCGGCAGACCAAAGAATATGGCTACACCTTC. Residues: CASSQDKGRQTKEYGYTF.

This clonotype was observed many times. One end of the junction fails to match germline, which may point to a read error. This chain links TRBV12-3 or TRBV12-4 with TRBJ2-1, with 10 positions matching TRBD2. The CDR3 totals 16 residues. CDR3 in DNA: TGTGCCAGCAGTCTAGCCCTACTAGCGGGAATCGATGAGCAGTTCTTC. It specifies CASSLALLAGIDEQFF.

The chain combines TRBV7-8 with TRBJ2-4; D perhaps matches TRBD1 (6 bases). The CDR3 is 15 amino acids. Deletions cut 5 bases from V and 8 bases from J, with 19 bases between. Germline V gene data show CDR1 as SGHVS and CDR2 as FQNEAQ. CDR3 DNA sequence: TGTGCCAGCAGCCATTATGGGGCAGGGGTGCACATTCAGTACTTC. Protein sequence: CASSHYGAGVHIQYF.

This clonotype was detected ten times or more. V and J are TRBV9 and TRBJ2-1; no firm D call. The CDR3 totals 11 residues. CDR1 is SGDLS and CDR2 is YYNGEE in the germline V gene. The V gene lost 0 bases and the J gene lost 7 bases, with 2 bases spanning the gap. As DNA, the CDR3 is TGTGCCAGCAGCGTAGAAAATGAGCAGTTCTTC. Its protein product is CASSVENEQFF.

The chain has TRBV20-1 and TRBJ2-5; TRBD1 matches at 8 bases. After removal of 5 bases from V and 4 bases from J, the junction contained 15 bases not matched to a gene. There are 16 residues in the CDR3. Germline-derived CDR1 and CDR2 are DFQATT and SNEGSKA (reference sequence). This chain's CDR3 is CSAAPTTGERLETQYF. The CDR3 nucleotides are TGCAGTGCTGCCCCAACGACAGGGGAGCGCCTAGAGACCCAGTACTTC.

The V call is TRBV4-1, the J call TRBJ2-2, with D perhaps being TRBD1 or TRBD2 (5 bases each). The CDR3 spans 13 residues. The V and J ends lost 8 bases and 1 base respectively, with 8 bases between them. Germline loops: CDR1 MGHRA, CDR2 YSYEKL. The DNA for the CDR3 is TGCGCCAGCCGGGACCAGAACACCGGGGAGCTGTTTTTT. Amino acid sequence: CASRDQNTGELFF.

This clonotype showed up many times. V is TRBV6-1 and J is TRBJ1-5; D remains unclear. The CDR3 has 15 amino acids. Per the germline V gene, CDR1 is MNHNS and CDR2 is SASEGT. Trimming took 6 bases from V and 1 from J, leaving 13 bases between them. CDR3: CASSLPHRSNQPQHF. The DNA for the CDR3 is TGTGCCAGCAGCCTCCCTCACAGAAGCAATCAGCCCCAGCATTTT.

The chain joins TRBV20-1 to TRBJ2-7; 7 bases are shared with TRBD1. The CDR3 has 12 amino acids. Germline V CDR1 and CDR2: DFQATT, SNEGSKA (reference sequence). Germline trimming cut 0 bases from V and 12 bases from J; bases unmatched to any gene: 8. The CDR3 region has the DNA TGCAGTGCTAGAGATCTGGGGGACAGCGTGTACTTC. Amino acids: CSARDLGDSVYF.

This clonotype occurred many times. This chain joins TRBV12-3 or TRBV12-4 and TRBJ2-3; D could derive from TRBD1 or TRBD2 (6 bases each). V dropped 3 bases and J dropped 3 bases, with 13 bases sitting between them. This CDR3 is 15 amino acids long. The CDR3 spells CASSFRGGRTDTQYF. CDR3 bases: TGTGCCAGCAGTTTTCGTGGGGGGCGGACAGATACGCAGTATTTT.

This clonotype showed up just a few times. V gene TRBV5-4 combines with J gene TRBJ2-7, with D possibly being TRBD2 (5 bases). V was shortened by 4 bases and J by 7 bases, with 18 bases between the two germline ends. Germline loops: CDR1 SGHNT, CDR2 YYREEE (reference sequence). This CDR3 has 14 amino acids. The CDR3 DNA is TGTGCCAGCAGCCCCGACTCCGGGGTTTATGAGCAGTACTTC. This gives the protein CASSPDSGVYEQYF.